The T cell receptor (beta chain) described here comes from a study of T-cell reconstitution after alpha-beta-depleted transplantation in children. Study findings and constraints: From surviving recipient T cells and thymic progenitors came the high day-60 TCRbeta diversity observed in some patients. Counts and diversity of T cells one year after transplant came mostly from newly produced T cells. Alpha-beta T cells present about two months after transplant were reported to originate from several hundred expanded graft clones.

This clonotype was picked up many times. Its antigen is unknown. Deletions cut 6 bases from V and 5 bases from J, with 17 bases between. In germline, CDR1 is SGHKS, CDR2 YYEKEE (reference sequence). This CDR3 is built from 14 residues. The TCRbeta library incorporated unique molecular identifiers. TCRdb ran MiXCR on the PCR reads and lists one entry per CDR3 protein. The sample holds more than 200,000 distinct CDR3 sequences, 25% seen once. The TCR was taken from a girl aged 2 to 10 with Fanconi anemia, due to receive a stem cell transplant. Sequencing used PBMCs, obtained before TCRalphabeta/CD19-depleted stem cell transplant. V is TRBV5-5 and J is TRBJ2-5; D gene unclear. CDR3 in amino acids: CASTSWNRPETQYF. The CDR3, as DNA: TGTGCCAGCACTTCCTGGAACCGGCCGGAGACCCAGTACTTC.